Presented here are 6 T cell receptor beta chains from one specimen sequenced in a study of blood T cell repertoires in COVID-19. Produced via immunoSEQ multiplex PCR; TCRdb's table is partial and in-frame only. The profile shows about 150,000 clones, around 92% of them singletons. Source material: peripheral blood. The receptors were sampled from a man in his sixties with acute or convalescent COVID-19.

The chain employs TRBV4-3 and TRBJ1-2, with D perhaps TRBD1 (6 bases). Germline values: CDR1 LGHNA, CDR2 YSLEER. The CDR3 contains 15 residues. The V end lost 0 bases, the J end lost 7 bases, and 15 bases lay between the germline ends. The CDR3 sequence is CASSQEHREGSGYTF. Here the CDR3 DNA reads TGCGCCAGCAGCCAAGAACACAGGGAGGGATCTGGCTACACCTTC.

The chain employs TRBV18 and TRBJ1-5; possibly TRBD1 for D (5 bases). Trimming pared 2 bases from V and 1 base from J, leaving 15 bases between. CDR3 length equals 17 residues. CDR1 KGHSH and CDR2 LQKENI come from the germline V gene. This chain's CDR3 is CASSPKPAGLSNQPQHF. The CDR3 DNA is TGTGCCAGCTCACCAAAGCCTGCGGGGCTGAGCAATCAGCCCCAGCATTTT.

The J gene is TRBJ2-2, the V gene TRBV5-1, with 8 bases matching TRBD1. Germline CDR1 is SGHRS and CDR2 is YFSETQ. The CDR3 runs to 12 residues. V lost 6 bases, J lost 8 bases, and 3 bases stayed unmatched. CDR3 sequence: CASMDRVGELFF. The CDR3 coding sequence is TGCGCCAGCATGGACAGGGTAGGGGAGCTGTTTTTT.

This sequence joins TRBV19 and TRBJ1-1; D possibly corresponds to TRBD1 (5 bases). Germline lookup yields CDR1 LNHDA and CDR2 SQIVND (reference sequence). Trimming removed 5 bases from V and 6 bases from J, with 10 bases in between. The CDR3 is 12 amino acids. The CDR3 spells CASSRGAAEAFF. In DNA, the CDR3 is TGTGCCAGTAGTCGCGGGGCTGCTGAAGCTTTCTTT.

The chain has TRBV11-2 and TRBJ2-7; 8 nucleotides align to TRBD1. Germline V gene lookup returns CDR1 SGHAT and CDR2 FQNNGV. CDR3 length equals 14 residues. V was pared by 4 bases and J by 4 bases, with 6 bases of the junction left unmatched. CDR3 residues: CASSYRQGRYEQYF. The CDR3 DNA reads as TGTGCCAGCAGCTACCGACAGGGGAGGTACGAGCAGTACTTC.

The chain couples TRBV3-1 (or the pseudogene TRBV3-2) to TRBJ2-7; TRBD2 matches at 13 bases. V lost 4 bases, J lost 0 bases, and 12 bases stayed unmatched. The CDR3 is 19 amino acids. Germline values: CDR1 LGHDT, CDR2 YNNKEL (reference sequence). Written as DNA, the CDR3 is TGTGCCAGCAGCCGATATAGACTAGCGGGGGGTCAGAGCTCCTACGAGCAGTACTTC. This encodes CASSRYRLAGGQSSYEQYF.